This TCR beta chain was sequenced for a study of blood T cell repertoires in COVID-19. Germline V CDR1 and CDR2: GTSNPN, SVGIG (reference sequence). Trimming took 2 bases from V and 8 from J, leaving 27 bases between them. The CDR3 extends over 18 amino acids. The method was immunoSEQ multiplex PCR; TCRdb's version includes in-frame clones alone and lacks a portion of them. Of 75,000 to 95,000 clones listed, about 82% are singletons. The sequencing sample was made of peripheral blood. The clonotype originates from a man aged 80 or over with active or convalescent COVID-19. The chain is built from TRBV30 and TRBJ1-4; D gene unclear. CDR3 DNA: TGTGCCTGGAGTCCGGGTCGGCTAGCGGGAGGGCGAGGGGAAAAACTGTTTTTT. It specifies CAWSPGRLAGGRGEKLFF. Filled out from reference TRBV30 and TRBJ1-4, the complete variable domain reads SQTIHQWPATLVQPVGSPLSLECTVEGTSNPNLYWYRQAAGRGLQLLFYSVGIGQISSEVPQNLSASRPQDRQFILSSKKLLLSDSGFYLCAWSPGRLAGGRGEKLFFGSGTQLSVL.